This entry is about one T cell receptor (beta chain). Its antigen is still unknown. The data were obtained in a study of blood T cells in healthy people across ages. General observations from the study: A strong correlation was seen between TCR beta diversity and naive T cell percentage.

The CDR3 is 15 residues long. Germline assignment: CDR1 ENHRY and CDR2 SYGVKD. With a J-beta primer mix and a sample-barcoded 5' primer, a second PCR ran about 7 to 11 cycles. TCRdb called the 5' RACE reads again in MiXCR, with one record for every CDR3 protein. Here the sample spans about 650,000 distinct CDR3 sequences, more than 45% being singletons. V is TRBV10-3 and J is TRBJ2-5; TRBD2 matches 9 bases. Matching the DNA end better, TRBJ2-7 makes the J call doubtful. The origin of this receptor is an elderly woman in good health. Material for sequencing was blood. CDR3 loop: CAISDSRLAVSEQYF. The CDR3 region has the DNA TGTGCCATCAGTGACTCAAGACTAGCGGTATCCGAGCAGTACTTC.